This T cell receptor beta chain was documented in a study of cytomegalovirus exposure and HLA in healthy donors. General study points: Reportedly, diagnosis of cytomegalovirus status by the classifier showed high specificity and sensitivity.

Amplification used 60 Vbeta primers and 13 Jbeta primers. Per the original data handling: The count from a later analysis was some 80 million unique TCR beta chains, 9.5 million to 11 million of them shared. Generated by immunoSEQ multiplex PCR, the TCRdb table keeps only in-frame clones and is missing some. V, J and clone size are taken as reported in that table, and D and trimming were inferred from the DNA itself. The sample shows tens of thousands of clones, almost 85% of them seen only once. Looked up from germline, CDR1 is MNHEY and CDR2 is SVGAGI. V was trimmed by 2 bases and J by 7 bases, leaving 14 bases between them. CDR3 length: 15 amino acids. As regards this clone: The antigen remains undetermined.

The sample was PBMCs. The chain employs TRBV6-5 and TRBJ2-2; a possible D gene is TRBD2 (6 bases). The clonotype was recovered from a woman aged 18 to 35 in good health and CMV-seropositive. The CDR3 DNA reads as TGTGCCAGCAGTTACGATACTAGCCGGGGCGGGGAGCTGTTTTTT. It codes for CASSYDTSRGGELFF.